The clone carrying this T cell receptor (beta chain) was seen a handful of times. The target antigen is unknown. V dropped 6 bases and J dropped 3; count of bases not matched to a gene: 5. The CDR3 covers 14 residues. Per germline, CDR1 DFQATT and CDR2 SNEGSKA (reference sequence). These data belong to a study of early T cells in non-severe SARS-CoV-2 infection. Broader study findings: CD4 and private specificities were missed by VDJdb matching, which favored anti-spike CD8 responses.

Unique molecular identifiers (one per individual cDNA molecule) were attached. TCRdb re-called the 5' RACE reads through MiXCR, storing one row per CDR3 protein. The table includes tens of thousands of distinct CDR3 sequences, roughly 8.7% detected once. The sequenced sample was whole blood. The TCR originated in an adult who was a healthcare worker with PCR-confirmed SARS-CoV-2 infection or an uninfected control (not recorded which). The chain joins TRBV20-1 to TRBJ1-4; 9 bases are shared with TRBD1. CDR3 sequence: CSAGQGAANEKLFF. The DNA for the CDR3 is TGCAGTGCGGGACAGGGCGCAGCTAATGAAAAACTGTTTTTT.